This TCR beta chain was found in a study of PD-1 blockade in classical Hodgkin lymphoma (dated by TCRdb to about 2020). Study-level background: The study used CyTOF and TCR beta sequencing to define a peripheral blood immune signature of response to PD-1 blockade in classical Hodgkin lymphoma.

Its CDR3 holds 18 amino acids, cysteine through phenylalanine. The retained sequence is limited to the CDR3, 54 bases, with the frame set at the first base. Sequences MNHEY (CDR1) and SMNVEV (CDR2) are obtained from the germline V gene (reference sequence). Trimmed from V: 3 bases; trimmed from J: 1 base; junction bases lacking a gene match: 10. The Qiagen DNeasy kit was used to extract genomic DNA from unsorted PBMCs and from the negatively selected CD4+ and CD8+ fractions. Amplification of TCR beta CDR3 regions was done by immunoSEQ multiplex PCR with primers that anneal to V and J segments. Amplification bias was minimized using a synthetic immune receptor repertoire, and residual bias was removed computationally after sequencing. The study's own analysis went as follows. Repertoire diversity was quantified as the Shannon entropy index using custom Python scripts. Unsorted, CD4+ and CD8+ repertoires were examined separately, except in combined analyses, for which CD4+ and CD8+ sequences were merged in silico. Sourced from immuneACCESS, this table was stored by TCRdb with only in-frame sequences that have V and J called. A share of the clones is absent; for the studies checked, an unresolved V gene accounts for under half, and the remainder has no known explanation. For V, J and clone size, that table is used; D and trimming come from the DNA. The sample includes about 47,000 clones, with roughly 88% observed a single time. Clones ranked in the top ten supply approximately 4.9% of the sample.

The time point label, as the study defines it: newly diagnosed, previously untreated cHL patient sample. To serve as a comparison group for the relapsed/refractory trial patients, PBMCs were sequenced from patients with newly diagnosed, previously untreated classical Hodgkin lymphoma. Peripheral blood was collected in 8 mL Vacutainer Cell Preparation Tubes, from which PBMCs were isolated by centrifugation and then cryopreserved. Concerning this clone: Its target antigen remains unknown. No base qualities exist here, and no much larger clone lies one base off it.

What the research found in general, with its limitations: The study was limited to a single clinical trial cohort, and causes of repertoire differences, possibly disease activity or prior therapy, remained undefined. Baseline TCR diversity was reported as lower in newly diagnosed patients than in healthy donors, and lower still in relapsed/refractory patients.

Source material: peripheral blood mononuclear cells (PBMCs). The rearranged segments are TRBV27 and TRBJ2-3, with 10 bases in between that match TRBD1. The sequence was collected from a human donor with classical Hodgkin lymphoma. The DNA is as follows: TGTGCCAGCAGTTTCTTGATTGAAGGGACAGGGGGCACAGATACGCAGTATTTT. Protein translation: CASSFLIEGTGGTDTQYF.